The sequence of this TCR beta chain was determined in a study of cytomegalovirus exposure and HLA in healthy donors. Overall study results and limits: TCR beta V- and J-gene trimming, according to a later analysis, was linked to a missense DCLRE1C variant. As a later analysis revealed, most CMV-associated TCR beta chains appeared HLA-restricted. Cytomegalovirus-associated status was assigned to approximately 160 TCR beta chains. The authors reported that TCR beta sequences could predict HLA-A and HLA-B alleles. These predictions were accurate for most subjects in the first cohort.

PCR involved 60 Vbeta and 13 Jbeta primers. Sequenced by immunoSEQ multiplex PCR; TCRdb stores in-frame clones only, minus some. The profile covers fewer than 250,000 clones, with roughly 79% appearing a single time and approximately 1.8% taken by the ten largest. With respect to this clone: Antigen unknown.

The V gene end was trimmed by 5 bases and the J gene end by 6 bases; junction bases not matched to a gene: 10. This CDR3 spans 16 amino acids. Germline assignment: CDR1 MDHEN and CDR2 SYDVKM. Specimen: PBMCs. This sequence was found in a male donor in good health and CMV-seronegative. The chain has TRBV28 and TRBJ1-5; 10 positions match TRBD1. In DNA, the CDR3 is TGTGCCAGCAGTCCCCACGACAGGGGGCGAGGTCAGCCCCAGCATTTT. It translates to CASSPHDRGRGQPQHF.